What follows are 27 T cell receptor beta chains derived from one specimen sequenced in a study of T-cell reconstitution after alpha-beta-depleted transplantation in children. Unique molecular identifiers were used in preparing the TCRbeta library. One entry per CDR3 protein, called by TCRdb with MiXCR from the PCR reads. The data show 300,000 or so distinct CDR3 sequences, 20% to 30% seen once. This sample comprised PBMCs, mostly from graft donor cells, obtained 180 days after TCRalphabeta/CD19-depleted stem cell transplant. These receptors were taken from a male patient between 5 and 17 years old who had a stem cell transplant for acute lymphoblastic leukemia, so the T cells may come from the graft donor.

The chain links TRBV9 to TRBJ2-7, with TRBD2 matching 10 bases. Unmatched junction bases numbered 9, after V lost 4 bases and J lost 2 bases. From germline, CDR1 is SGDLS and CDR2 YYNGEE. The CDR3 spans 16 residues. Here the CDR3 DNA reads TGTGCCAGCAGCATTGCCGGGACTAGCGACCCCTACGAGCAGTACTTC. As protein: CASSIAGTSDPYEQYF.

The V gene is TRBV6-5, the J gene TRBJ2-5, with D possibly being TRBD1 or TRBD2 (5 bases each). Deletions cut 2 bases from V and 5 bases from J, with 21 bases between. From germline, CDR1 is MNHEY and CDR2 SVGAGI. The CDR3 sequence is 17 residues long. CDR3 amino acids: CASSYARDQGGRETQYF. The DNA of the CDR3 is TGTGCCAGCAGTTACGCGAGGGACCAGGGCGGTAGGGAGACCCAGTACTTC.

The genes are TRBV5-1 and TRBJ2-1; D unclear. Germline CDR1 SGHRS, CDR2 YFSETQ. The CDR3 is made up of 16 amino acids. V was shortened by 0 bases and J by 2 bases, with 12 bases between the two germline ends. The CDR3 sequence: CASSLGARPAYNEQFF. CDR3 sequence (DNA): TGCGCCAGCAGCTTGGGGGCGCGGCCTGCCTACAATGAGCAGTTCTTC.

Only a few counts were recorded for this clonotype. This chain joins TRBV27 and TRBJ2-2; the D is unclear. The CDR3 contains 14 residues. The germline gives CDR1 MNHEY, CDR2 SMNVEV (reference sequence). Trimming left V 10 bases short and J 0 bases short, with 12 bases between. As DNA, the CDR3 is TGTGCCACACGTCTTAGGACGAACACCGGGGAGCTGTTTTTT. Protein product: CATRLRTNTGELFF.

The table lists this clonotype with a few counts. The rearrangement links TRBV27 to TRBJ2-7, with TRBD2 identical over 12 bases. V shed 3 bases and J 6 bases; nucleotides not matched to a gene: 6. The CDR3 covers 15 residues. CDR1 and CDR2 from the germline V gene are MNHEY and SMNVEV (reference sequence). CDR3 amino acids: CASSFPGLAGGEQYF. The DNA for the CDR3 is TGTGCCAGCAGTTTTCCGGGACTAGCGGGTGGCGAGCAGTACTTC.

This clonotype appeared a few times. V usage is TRBV5-1 and J usage is TRBJ2-7; D not certain. Germline CDR1 and CDR2: SGHRS and YFSETQ. The CDR3 totals 13 residues. V lost 5 bases to trimming and J lost 2 bases, with 11 bases between them. The CDR3 nucleotides are TGCGCCAGCAGGGACGCCCGGACCTACGAGCAGTACTTC. Protein sequence: CASRDARTYEQYF.

This clonotype has just a few counts. V gene TRBV10-1 combines with J gene TRBJ2-7; no clear D gene. This CDR3 has 14 amino acids. Trimming took 2 bases from V and 6 from J, leaving 14 bases between them. The germline CDR1 and CDR2 sequences are WNHNN and SYGVQD (reference sequence). CDR3 sequence (DNA): TGCGCCAGCAGTGAGAAGGTCTGGGGTGGCGAGCAGTACTTC. Its translation: CASSEKVWGGEQYF.

The gene calls are TRBV25-1 and TRBJ2-7; TRBD2 aligns across 15 bases. Germline CDR1 is MGHDK and CDR2 is SYGVNS. The trim removed 3 bases at V and 0 bases at J, leaving 3 bases unmatched. The CDR3 extends over 17 amino acids. Here the CDR3 DNA reads TGTGCCAGCAGTGAGGGGACTAGCGGGAGGCTCTCCTACGAGCAGTACTTC. Protein sequence: CASSEGTSGRLSYEQYF.

This rearrangement joins TRBV11-2 to TRBJ2-1; D is tentatively TRBD1 or TRBD2 (5 bases each). The V gene's germline CDR1 is SGHAT and CDR2 FQNNGV. There are 14 residues in the CDR3. Trimming shortened V by 5 bases and J by 6 bases, and 14 bases separated the two germline ends. CDR3 region: CASSEEPGPNEQFF. The CDR3 DNA reads TGTGCCAGCAGCGAGGAACCGGGACCCAATGAGCAGTTCTTC.

V is TRBV5-1 and J is TRBJ2-1; D is unclear. This CDR3 is 18 amino acids long. Between the trimmed V and J ends, which lost 0 bases and 5 bases, there was a span of 21 bases. Germline CDR1 is SGHRS and CDR2 is YFSETQ. The CDR3 sequence is CASSLGFAATLTHNEQFF. The CDR3 bases are TGCGCCAGCAGCTTGGGATTTGCGGCGACCTTGACCCACAATGAGCAGTTCTTC.

The table lists this clonotype with a few counts. V usage is TRBV5-4 and J usage is TRBJ2-1; D is undetermined. CDR1 is SGHNT, CDR2 YYREEE, per germline (reference sequence). V was trimmed by 0 bases and J by 8 bases, leaving 3 bases between them. The CDR3 runs to 11 residues. For the CDR3, the DNA is TGTGCCAGCAGCTTGGTCGATGAGCAGTTCTTC. It yields the protein CASSLVDEQFF.

This clonotype was picked up a small number of times. The rearrangement uses TRBV10-3 and TRBJ1-1; D unresolved. This CDR3 spans 14 amino acids. V lost 3 bases and J lost 1, with 9 bases in between. CDR1 and CDR2 (germline): ENHRY, SYGVKD. The CDR3 bases are TGTGCCATCAGTGAAGGGCGGACGAACACTGAAGCTTTCTTT. Translated, it gives CAISEGRTNTEAFF.

This chain uses TRBV6-1 with TRBJ2-3; D is undetermined. The V gene's germline CDR1 is MNHNS and CDR2 SASEGT. The CDR3 contains 14 residues. Trimming took off 5 bases at V and 1 base at J, with 10 bases between the two ends. The CDR3 sequence: CASSKTRGTDTQYF. The CDR3 coding sequence is TGTGCCAGCAGTAAGACAAGAGGCACAGATACGCAGTATTTT.

This chain connects TRBV7-9 to TRBJ2-7; maybe TRBD2 (6 bases). Trimming removed 7 bases at V and 3 bases at J, with 16 bases between. The CDR3 is 14 residues long. CDR1 SEHNR and CDR2 FQNEAQ come from the germline V gene (reference sequence). For the CDR3, the DNA is TGTGCCAGCACCTTTAGCGGAAATTACTACGAGCAGTACTTC. Residues: CASTFSGNYYEQYF.

V and J are TRBV6-5 and TRBJ2-1, with 13 bases identical to TRBD2. The trim removed 4 bases at V and 10 bases at J, leaving 4 bases unmatched. CDR3 size: 14 residues. CDR1 and CDR2 from the germline V gene are MNHEY and SVGAGI. DNA for the CDR3: TGTGCCAGCAGTTTCGGGACTAGCGGGACCGAGCAGTTCTTC. This codes for CASSFGTSGTEQFF.

This clonotype was seen only a few times. The rearrangement links TRBV20-1 to TRBJ2-1, with 8 bases matching TRBD2. V gave up 1 base and J gave up 15 bases; unmatched junction bases: 11. The length of the CDR3 is 13 residues. The germline gives CDR1 DFQATT, CDR2 SNEGSKA (reference sequence). The CDR3 here is CSARAGGPILPFF. DNA for the CDR3: TGCAGTGCTAGAGCGGGAGGGCCGATTCTTCCGTTCTTC.

This clonotype turned up a few times. V and J are TRBV4-2 and TRBJ1-5; D is unresolved. The V gene's germline CDR1 is LGHNA and CDR2 YNFKEQ. The CDR3 has 15 residues. The V end lost 0 bases, the J end lost 3 bases, and 9 bases lay between the germline ends. In DNA form, the CDR3 reads TGTGCCAGCAGCCAAGATTTAACGGTCAATCAGCCCCAGCATTTT. Its translation: CASSQDLTVNQPQHF.

This clonotype has a count of ten or more. The chain joins TRBV5-1 to TRBJ2-7; D remains ambiguous. Germline CDR1 SGHRS, CDR2 YFSETQ. This CDR3 has 15 amino acids. Trimming took 1 base from V and 0 from J, leaving 11 bases between them. For the CDR3, the DNA is TGCGCCAGCAGCTTGTCGGCCGGGTCCTCCTACGAGCAGTACTTC. Its translation is CASSLSAGSSYEQYF.

This clonotype was seen a handful of times. The chain employs TRBV4-1 and TRBJ2-3; D remains ambiguous. The germline CDR1 and CDR2 sequences are MGHRA and YSYEKL. CDR3 length: 14 amino acids. Trimming pared 4 bases from V and 2 bases from J, leaving 10 bases between. The DNA of the CDR3 is TGCGCCAGCAGCCCATGGTGGCTCACAGATACGCAGTATTTT. This translates into CASSPWWLTDTQYF.

The V gene is TRBV2, the J gene TRBJ1-5; D is unclear. This CDR3 has 11 amino acids. Between the trimmed V and J ends, which lost 5 bases and 4 bases, there was a span of 3 bases. Per the germline V gene, CDR1 is SNHLY and CDR2 is FYNNEI. CDR3 sequence (DNA): TGTGCCAGCAGTCGGAATCAGCCCCAGCATTTT. Translating gives CASSRNQPQHF.

In the case of this clonotype: An end of the junction differs from the germline gene, which may be a read error. The chain uses TRBV7-6 and TRBJ2-5; possible D gene TRBD2, 5 bases. The CDR3 consists of 16 residues. Germline assignment: CDR1 SGHVS and CDR2 FNYEAQ. The CDR3 protein is CASSLLGPGIMETQHF. CDR3 DNA: TGTGCCAGCAGCCTCTTAGGTCCGGGAATCATGGAGACCCAGCACTTC.

The chain recombines TRBV12-3 or TRBV12-4 with TRBJ2-1, with D perhaps TRBD1 or TRBD2 (5 bases each). Trimming removed 5 bases from V and 3 bases from J, with 11 bases in between. The length of the CDR3 is 14 residues. The CDR3 loop reads CASSRDDLYNEQFF. In DNA, the CDR3 is TGTGCCAGCAGTCGGGACGACCTCTACAATGAGCAGTTCTTC.

The table lists this clonotype with a few counts. The CDR3 spells CASSLVGSGIPYEQYF. DNA of the CDR3: TGTGCCAGCAGTTTAGTCGGATCCGGGATCCCCTACGAGCAGTACTTC. V is TRBV12-3 or TRBV12-4 and J is TRBJ2-7, with D perhaps matching TRBD2 (5 bases). The CDR3 is 16 amino acids. V was trimmed by 1 base and J by 2 bases, leaving 15 bases between them.

The V and J genes are TRBV2 and TRBJ2-3; D ambiguous. The germline CDR1 and CDR2 sequences are SNHLY and FYNNEI. The V gene lost 8 bases and the J gene lost 2 bases, with 11 bases spanning the gap. The CDR3 length is 13 residues. CDR3 sequence: CASQAGFTDTQYF. CDR3 nucleotides: TGTGCCAGCCAGGCAGGTTTCACAGATACGCAGTATTTT.

In this sample, this clonotype turned up a few times. V and J are TRBV9 and TRBJ2-5, with 8 nucleotides matching TRBD1. The trim removed 0 bases at V and 5 bases at J, leaving 6 bases unmatched. The CDR3 has 15 amino acids. Germline CDR1 reads SGDLS; CDR2 reads YYNGEE. CDR3 sequence reads: CASSVGTGPWETQYF. The CDR3 region has the DNA TGTGCCAGCAGCGTAGGGACAGGGCCGTGGGAGACCCAGTACTTC.

V usage is TRBV18 and J usage is TRBJ1-4, with D hard to call. Germline V gene sequence: CDR1 KGHSH, CDR2 LQKENI. This CDR3 has 14 residues. Between the trimmed V and J ends, which lost 9 bases and 7 bases, there was a span of 18 bases. The CDR3 DNA reads as TGTGCCAGTTTCTCCCTGACGGGCGGTGAAAAACTGTTTTTT. Translating it yields CASFSLTGGEKLFF.

The gene calls are TRBV6-2 or TRBV6-3 and TRBJ2-5, with D maybe TRBD2 (6 bases). Trimming removed 8 bases at V and 1 base at J, with 11 bases between. The CDR3 sequence is 13 residues long. Per the germline V gene, CDR1 is MNHEY and CDR2 is SVGEGT. As DNA, the CDR3 is TGTGCCAGCGGCTTAGCGGTCCAAGAGACCCAGTACTTC. This encodes CASGLAVQETQYF.